This is a list of T cell receptor beta chains from one sample in a study of cytomegalovirus exposure and HLA in healthy donors. Profiled with immunoSEQ multiplex PCR; TCRdb holds only in-frame clones, not every one. The repertoire includes roughly 170,000 clones, around 80% of them detected once, and less than 3% sits in the top ten. The source material was PBMCs. The receptors were sampled from a female donor in good health and CMV-seronegative. CDR3s include the opening cysteine and the closing phenylalanine or tryptophan. Each record gives: V gene, D gene, clone size, J gene, CDR3 protein, CDR3 DNA. A D gene is named only where the DNA matches it firmly. Clone sizes are given selectively: once, few, many, or a class where the clone is expanded.

V: TRBV9; D: .; size: .; J: TRBJ1-2; CDR3: CASSVADLRRTKGYGYTF; DNA: TGTGCCAGCAGCGTAGCCGACCTTAGACGGACCAAGGGGTATGGCTACACCTTC
V: TRBV10-3; D: TRBD2; size: .; J: TRBJ2-2; CDR3: CAIARGAGGELFF; DNA: TGTGCCATAGCGCGGGGGGCCGGCGGGGAGCTGTTTTTT
V: TRBV13; D: TRBD2; size: .; J: TRBJ2-3; CDR3: CASSPPRGGGTDTQYF; DNA: TGTGCCAGCAGCCCTCCTCGGGGGGGCGGGACAGATACGCAGTATTTT
V: TRBV14; D: TRBD1; size: .; J: TRBJ1-1; CDR3: CASSRPQGAEAFF; DNA: TGTGCCAGCAGCCGCCCTCAGGGGGCTGAAGCTTTCTTT
V: TRBV5-1; D: .; size: few; J: TRBJ2-3; CDR3: CASSHSAGGARTDTQYF; DNA: TGCGCCAGCAGCCATTCGGCGGGCGGGGCGAGGACAGATACGCAGTATTTT
V: TRBV21-1; D: .; size: .; J: TRBJ1-1; CDR3: CASRPGQSNTEAFF; DNA: TGTGCCAGCAGACCGGGACAGTCGAACACTGAAGCTTTCTTT
V: TRBV2; D: TRBD2; size: .; J: TRBJ2-5; CDR3: CASSSSGGAAETQYF; DNA: TGTGCCAGCAGTTCTAGCGGGGGGGCGGCGGAGACCCAGTACTTC
V: TRBV7-8; D: TRBD1; size: few; J: TRBJ1-1; CDR3: CASSLRDRGSNTEAFF; DNA: TGTGCCAGCAGCCTCCGGGACAGGGGGTCGAACACTGAAGCTTTCTTT
V: TRBV5-1; D: .; size: .; J: TRBJ1-6; CDR3: CASSFGRGYSPLHF; DNA: TGCGCCAGCAGCTTCGGCAGGGGATATTCACCCCTCCACTTT
V: TRBV19; D: .; size: .; J: TRBJ2-1; CDR3: CASSNWAALSNEQFF; DNA: TGTGCCAGTAGTAACTGGGCCGCCCTTAGCAATGAGCAGTTCTTC
V: TRBV6-5; D: TRBD2; size: .; J: TRBJ2-1; CDR3: CASSSFLAGGWNEQFF; DNA: TGTGCCAGCAGTTCGTTCTTAGCGGGGGGGTGGAATGAGCAGTTCTTC
V: TRBV11-2; D: .; size: .; J: TRBJ2-3; CDR3: CASSLGQADTQYF; DNA: TGTGCCAGCAGCTTAGGCCAGGCAGATACGCAGTATTTT
V: TRBV5-1; D: .; size: .; J: TRBJ2-7; CDR3: CASSLGQSLYEQYF; DNA: TGCGCCAGCAGCTTGGGACAGTCACTCTACGAGCAGTACTTC
V: TRBV5-1; D: .; size: .; J: TRBJ1-4; CDR3: CASSLAVEGEKLFF; DNA: TGCGCCAGCAGCTTGGCGGTGGAGGGGGAAAAACTGTTTTTT
V: TRBV15; D: TRBD1; size: .; J: TRBJ2-1; CDR3: CATSRGERGRPREQFF; DNA: TGTGCCACCAGCAGAGGAGAGAGGGGGCGCCCCCGGGAGCAGTTCTTC
V: TRBV4-2; D: .; size: .; J: TRBJ2-4; CDR3: CASSQEIGTGGDIQYF; DNA: TGTGCCAGCAGCCAAGAAATTGGGACGGGCGGGGACATTCAGTACTTC
V: TRBV19; D: .; size: .; J: TRBJ2-3; CDR3: CASSIVSIVGGPSSTDTQYF; DNA: TGTGCCAGTAGTATAGTCTCCATTGTCGGCGGCCCATCTAGCACAGATACGCAGTATTTT
V: TRBV9; D: .; size: few; J: TRBJ1-2; CDR3: CASSVGTGDGYTF; DNA: TGTGCCAGCAGCGTAGGCACAGGCGATGGCTACACCTTC
V: TRBV7-2; D: .; size: .; J: TRBJ2-5; CDR3: CASSLVGGGFQETQYF; DNA: TGTGCCAGCAGCTTAGTGGGCGGGGGCTTCCAAGAGACCCAGTACTTC
V: TRBV2; D: TRBD1; size: .; J: TRBJ2-4; CDR3: CASGTGQTPEGNIQYF; DNA: TGTGCCAGCGGGACGGGACAGACACCCGAGGGAAACATTCAGTACTTC
V: TRBV4-2; D: .; size: .; J: TRBJ2-5; CDR3: CASSQGALDPSETQYF; DNA: TGTGCCAGCAGCCAAGGAGCACTAGACCCGTCGGAGACCCAGTACTTC
V: TRBV28; D: .; size: .; J: TRBJ1-6; CDR3: CASGGPWDNNSPLHF; DNA: TGTGCCAGCGGGGGCCCGTGGGACAATAATTCACCCCTCCACTTT
V: TRBV30; D: .; size: few; J: TRBJ1-1; CDR3: CAWSVRRHLNTEAFF; DNA: TGTGCCTGGAGTGTACGACGACACTTGAACACTGAAGCTTTCTTT
V: TRBV25-1; D: TRBD2; size: .; J: TRBJ2-7; CDR3: CASSDSSGSFYEQYF; DNA: TGTGCCAGCAGTGACTCTAGCGGGAGTTTCTACGAGCAGTACTTC
V: TRBV6-5; D: TRBD1; size: .; J: TRBJ1-2; CDR3: CATQGGYGYTF; DNA: TGTGCCACCCAGGGGGGCTATGGCTACACCTTC
V: TRBV10-2; D: .; size: .; J: TRBJ1-3; CDR3: CASRRGGDGNTIYF; DNA: TGCGCCAGCCGGCGGGGCGGAGATGGAAACACCATATATTTT
V: TRBV15; D: .; size: .; J: TRBJ2-7; CDR3: CATRGTSTYEQYF; DNA: TGTGCCACCAGGGGGACATCCACCTACGAGCAGTACTTC
V: TRBV7-2; D: .; size: .; J: TRBJ2-5; CDR3: CASSLGGHETQYF; DNA: TGTGCCAGCAGCTTAGGGGGGCACGAGACCCAGTACTTC
V: TRBV4-1; D: TRBD1; size: once; J: TRBJ2-7; CDR3: CASSQKGGTGSGYEQYF; DNA: TGCGCCAGCAGCCAAAAGGGCGGGACAGGGAGTGGGTACGAGCAGTACTTC
V: TRBV6-4; D: .; size: .; J: TRBJ2-2; CDR3: CASSESVPGELFF; DNA: TGTGCCAGCAGTGAGAGTGTGCCCGGGGAGCTGTTTTTT
V: TRBV28; D: .; size: .; J: TRBJ1-2; CDR3: CASSLGPEAYGYTF; DNA: TGTGCCAGCAGTTTAGGGCCGGAGGCCTATGGCTACACCTTC
V: TRBV6-5; D: TRBD1; size: .; J: TRBJ1-2; CDR3: CASSSTGGAGYTF; DNA: TGTGCCAGCAGCTCGACAGGGGGAGCGGGCTACACCTTC
V: TRBV6-5; D: .; size: once; J: TRBJ2-1; CDR3: CASSYGTFYNEQFF; DNA: TGTGCCAGCAGTTATGGGACTTTTTACAATGAGCAGTTCTTC
V: TRBV7-8; D: TRBD1; size: .; J: TRBJ1-4; CDR3: CASSTGTVATNEKLFF; DNA: TGTGCCAGCAGCACGGGGACAGTTGCAACTAATGAAAAACTGTTTTTT
V: TRBV28; D: TRBD2; size: .; J: TRBJ2-3; CDR3: CASSFLLGIQRDGTDTQYF; DNA: TGTGCCAGCAGTTTCCTATTAGGTATACAGCGGGATGGCACAGATACGCAGTATTTT
V: TRBV7-9; D: .; size: .; J: TRBJ1-2; CDR3: CASSAPPGRSLDYGYTF; DNA: TGTGCCAGCAGCGCCCCGCCAGGGCGGTCTCTTGACTATGGCTACACCTTC
V: TRBV29-1; D: .; size: few; J: TRBJ2-3; CDR3: CSVAGANTQYF; DNA: TGCAGCGTTGCGGGTGCTAATACGCAGTATTTT
V: TRBV30; D: TRBD1; size: few; J: TRBJ2-7; CDR3: CAWSVSGTGSLRYF; DNA: TGTGCCTGGAGTGTATCGGGGACAGGGAGTCTGAGGTACTTC
V: TRBV4-3; D: .; size: .; J: TRBJ2-7; CDR3: CASSPAEGYEQYF; DNA: TGCGCCAGCAGCCCGGCGGAGGGCTACGAGCAGTACTTC
V: TRBV7-9; D: TRBD2; size: .; J: TRBJ2-3; CDR3: CASRGPGGSKARETDTQYF; DNA: TGTGCCAGCAGGGGACCGGGCGGGAGTAAAGCGAGGGAGACAGATACGCAGTATTTT
V: TRBV5-1; D: TRBD2; size: few; J: TRBJ2-2; CDR3: CASRAGLAGGLNTGELFF; DNA: TGCGCCAGCAGGGCCGGACTAGCGGGAGGCCTAAACACCGGGGAGCTGTTTTTT
V: TRBV6-5; D: TRBD2; size: few; J: TRBJ2-7; CDR3: CASQPGLPSYEQYF; DNA: TGTGCCAGCCAACCGGGACTACCCTCCTACGAGCAGTACTTC
V: TRBV4-1; D: TRBD1; size: .; J: TRBJ2-3; CDR3: CASSQGTGKDTQYF; DNA: TGCGCCAGCAGCCAAGGGACAGGGAAAGATACGCAGTATTTT
V: TRBV9; D: TRBD1; size: .; J: TRBJ2-2; CDR3: CASKPGQGHGELFF; DNA: TGTGCCAGCAAACCGGGACAGGGTCACGGGGAGCTGTTTTTT
V: TRBV19; D: .; size: few; J: TRBJ1-5; CDR3: CASSITGIGNQPQHF; DNA: TGTGCCAGTAGTATAACGGGGATCGGAAATCAGCCCCAGCATTTT
V: TRBV27; D: .; size: .; J: TRBJ2-7; CDR3: CASSWVGGSYEQYF; DNA: TGTGCCAGCAGTTGGGTGGGGGGATCCTACGAGCAGTACTTC
V: TRBV27; D: .; size: few; J: TRBJ2-7; CDR3: CASSLLAASDEQYF; DNA: TGTGCCAGCAGTTTATTAGCGGCTTCAGACGAGCAGTACTTC
V: TRBV2; D: .; size: .; J: TRBJ1-3; CDR3: CASSDGAGTSGNTIYF; DNA: TGTGCCAGCAGTGATGGGGCAGGTACCTCTGGAAACACCATATATTTT
V: TRBV19; D: .; size: .; J: TRBJ1-6; CDR3: CASSGADIWDSPLHF; DNA: TGTGCCAGTAGTGGGGCGGACATATGGGATTCACCCCTCCACTTT
V: TRBV15; D: .; size: .; J: TRBJ2-7; CDR3: CATSRDRPGDRKYF; DNA: TGTGCCACCAGCAGAGATCGGCCAGGCGATAGGAAGTACTTC
V: TRBV9; D: TRBD1; size: few; J: TRBJ1-2; CDR3: CASSPSVQGDNGYTF; DNA: TGTGCCAGCAGCCCCTCGGTTCAGGGGGACAATGGCTACACCTTC